A single sample gave rise to the 12 T cell receptor beta chains below, sequenced in a study of PD-1 blockade in classical Hodgkin lymphoma. With no exception, relapse followed autologous stem cell transplantation in all patients, and brentuximab vedotin exposure varied. Method: immunoSEQ multiplex PCR; TCRdb's copy keeps in-frame clones and lacks some. The sample lists about 13,000 clones; 82% were seen once. Sequencing used peripheral blood mononuclear cells (PBMCs), obtained at baseline. The receptor set was obtained from a human donor with classical Hodgkin lymphoma.

The chain recombines TRBV29-1 with TRBJ2-7; TRBD1 matches 9 bases. Germline-derived CDR1 and CDR2 are SQVTM and ANQGSEA. The CDR3 is made up of 14 amino acids. J gave up 1 base and V 3 bases, and 4 bases lay outside the gene matches. The CDR3 nucleotides are TGCAGCGTTGACCCCGGGACAGGGTCCTACGAGCAGTACTTC. This translates into CSVDPGTGSYEQYF.

The chain carries TRBV25-1 and TRBJ1-2; no definite D call. V was trimmed by 1 base and J by 8 bases, leaving 11 bases between them. This CDR3 contains 13 residues. In germline, CDR1 is MGHDK, CDR2 SYGVNS. The CDR3 DNA is TGTGCCAGCAGTGAATTTGTAAGCAGCGGCTACACCTTC. This gives the protein CASSEFVSSGYTF.

The chain carries TRBV9 and TRBJ2-2; D is undetermined. The CDR3 loop spans 13 amino acids. Germline V gene sequence: CDR1 SGDLS, CDR2 YYNGEE. The V gene lost 2 bases and the J gene lost 0 bases, with 2 bases spanning the gap. Written as DNA, the CDR3 is TGTGCCAGCAGCGTGTCGAACACCGGGGAGCTGTTTTTT. Translated: CASSVSNTGELFF.

The rearrangement links TRBV7-2 to TRBJ2-2; possibly TRBD2 for D (7 bases). This CDR3 region has 15 residues. The germline CDR1 and CDR2 sequences are SGHTA and FQGNSA. Trimming stripped 5 bases from V and 5 bases from J, with 15 bases between. The CDR3 nucleotides are TGTGCCAGCAGCATCCGGGGGGCGTTTACCGGGGAGCTGTTTTTT. This sequence encodes CASSIRGAFTGELFF.

J is TRBJ1-3 and V is TRBV7-6, with a weak D call TRBD1 (5 bases). Germline CDR1 and CDR2: SGHVS and FNYEAQ. The length of the CDR3 is 14 residues. The ends were cut back, 5 bases at V and 0 bases at J, with 8 bases in the middle. CDR3 sequence reads: CASSPGSSGNTIYF. DNA for the CDR3: TGTGCCAGCAGCCCAGGGAGCTCTGGAAACACCATATATTTT.

The chain is built from TRBV7-3 and TRBJ2-3, with D hard to call. In germline, CDR1 is SGHTA, CDR2 FQGTGA. The CDR3 is 17 residues long. Deletions cut 4 bases from V and 5 bases from J, with 22 bases between. In nucleotides, the CDR3 is TGTGCCAGCAGCTCCCAGCCCCCGCGTACTCCGGGAGATACGCAGTATTTT. Encoded protein: CASSSQPPRTPGDTQYF.

This clone came up once. The chain recombines TRBV27 with TRBJ2-7; D is possibly TRBD2 (6 bases). The CDR3 runs 14 residues. V gave up 5 bases and J gave up 2 bases, with 13 bases separating them. Germline CDR1 is MNHEY and CDR2 is SMNVEV (reference sequence). As DNA, the CDR3 is TGTGCCAGCAGTGTCGGGACGGGAGCCTACGAGCAGTACTTC. It codes for CASSVGTGAYEQYF.

This chain uses TRBV18 with TRBJ2-7, with unresolved D. V lost 2 bases and J 3 bases, leaving 2 bases between the germline ends. The CDR3 totals 11 residues. Germline V CDR1 and CDR2: KGHSH, LQKENI. CDR3 in amino acids: CASSPGYEQYF. Written as DNA, the CDR3 is TGTGCCAGCTCACCAGGCTACGAGCAGTACTTC.

J is TRBJ2-6 and V is TRBV5-1; D gene ambiguous. This CDR3 region has 14 residues. Germline CDR1 is SGHRS and CDR2 is YFSETQ. Trimming left V 4 bases short and J 0 bases short, with 5 bases between. The CDR3 region has the DNA TGCGCCAGCAGCATACTCTCTGGGGCCAACGTCCTGACTTTC. Amino acids: CASSILSGANVLTF.

This sequence joins TRBV10-3 and TRBJ1-2; D not resolved. The ends were cut back, 0 bases at V and 2 bases at J, with 7 bases in the middle. The CDR3 is made up of 14 amino acids. Germline assignment: CDR1 ENHRY and CDR2 SYGVKD. CDR3 protein: CAISESTLNYGYTF. As DNA, the CDR3 is TGTGCCATCAGTGAGTCGACCCTCAACTATGGCTACACCTTC.

The chain has TRBV5-1 and TRBJ2-5; 7 bases are a match to TRBD2. Germline lookup yields CDR1 SGHRS and CDR2 YFSETQ. The trim removed 3 bases at V and 5 bases at J, leaving 7 bases unmatched. The CDR3 is 14 residues long. The CDR3 loop is CASSSTGGKETQYF. CDR3 nucleotide sequence: TGCGCCAGCAGCTCAACCGGGGGGAAGGAGACCCAGTACTTC.

The chain couples TRBV5-8 to TRBJ1-1; D is possibly TRBD1 (6 bases). The length of the CDR3 is 14 residues. Germline CDR1 reads SGHTS; CDR2 reads YDEGEE. The V and J ends lost 0 bases and 5 bases respectively, with 11 bases between them. CDR3 sequence (DNA): TGTGCCAGCAGCTTGGGAAGGGGGGTGACTGAAGCTTTCTTT. This translates into CASSLGRGVTEAFF.